This T cell receptor beta chain was identified in a study of blood T cells in healthy people across ages. PCR was performed a second time for roughly 7 to 11 cycles using a sample-barcoded 5' primer and a J-beta primer mix. TCRdb analysed the 5' RACE reads with MiXCR anew, one entry per CDR3 protein. The profile shows 650,000 to 700,000 distinct CDR3 sequences, about 51% of them singletons. This CDR3 region has 14 residues. Germline V gene lookup returns CDR1 SGHTA and CDR2 FQGNSA. Points on this clonotype: This could be a read error, since a much larger clone is one nucleotide away.

Sequencing was carried out using blood. The V and J genes are TRBV7-2 and TRBJ1-2; 7 bases line up with TRBD1. The TCR sequence derives from a woman older than 75 in good health. CDR3 DNA sequence: TGTGCCAGCAGCTTCTCGGCAGGGGGGTATGACTACACCTTC. As protein: CASSFSAGGYDYTF.